This record covers a single T cell receptor (beta chain). These data are taken from a study of control samples from healthy donors and cancer patients. Generated by immunoSEQ multiplex PCR, the TCRdb table keeps only in-frame clones and is missing some. Of 150,000 to 200,000 clones in the sample, roughly nine tenths were seen once. V was clipped by 5 bases and J by 4 bases; unmatched bases: 4. CDR3 size: 14 residues. The germline V gene encodes CDR1 SGHVS and CDR2 FQNEAQ. The sequenced material came from blood. The sequence was obtained from a man younger than 40 in good health. The V call is TRBV7-8, the J call TRBJ1-5, with 8 bases aligning to TRBD1. The CDR3, as DNA: TGTGCCAGCAGCCCAGGGACAGGAAATCAGCCCCAGCATTTT. Translating it yields CASSPGTGNQPQHF.